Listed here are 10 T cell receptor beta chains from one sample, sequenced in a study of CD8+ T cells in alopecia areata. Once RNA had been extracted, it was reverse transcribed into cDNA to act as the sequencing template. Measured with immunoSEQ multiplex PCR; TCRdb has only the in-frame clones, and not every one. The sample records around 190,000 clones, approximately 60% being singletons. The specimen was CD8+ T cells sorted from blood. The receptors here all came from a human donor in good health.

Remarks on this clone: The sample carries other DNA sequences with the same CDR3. The CDR3 region has the DNA TGTGCCAGCAGCCGAGGGGACGAGCAGTACTTC. Its protein is CASSRGDEQYF. The rearrangement links TRBV19 to TRBJ2-7, with D perhaps being TRBD1 or TRBD2 (5 bases each). Germline V gene data show CDR1 as LNHDA and CDR2 as SQIVND (reference sequence). Trimming took 9 bases from V and 5 from J, leaving 11 bases between them. The CDR3 sequence is 11 residues long.

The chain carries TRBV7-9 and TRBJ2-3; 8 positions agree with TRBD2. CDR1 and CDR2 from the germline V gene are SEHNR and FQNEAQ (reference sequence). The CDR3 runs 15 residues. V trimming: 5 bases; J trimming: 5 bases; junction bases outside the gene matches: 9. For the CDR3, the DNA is TGTGCCAGCAGCCCTCGGGGGGGCGCGGTAGATACGCAGTATTTT. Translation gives CASSPRGGAVDTQYF.

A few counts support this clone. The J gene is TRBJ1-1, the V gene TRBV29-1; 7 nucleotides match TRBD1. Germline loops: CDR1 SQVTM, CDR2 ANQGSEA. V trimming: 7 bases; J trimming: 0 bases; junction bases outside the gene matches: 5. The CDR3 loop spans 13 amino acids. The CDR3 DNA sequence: TGCAGCGCCGGACAGGTCATGAACACTGAAGCTTTCTTT. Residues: CSAGQVMNTEAFF.

In nucleotides, the CDR3 is TGCGCCAGCAGTCCTACGGGACAGGGAATAAGCAATCAGCCCCAGCATTTT. This translates into CASSPTGQGISNQPQHF. V usage is TRBV23-1 and J usage is TRBJ1-5; 9 bases align to TRBD1. TRBV23-1 belongs to the ORF category, with a function that is uncertain. J gave up 1 base and V 4 bases, and 8 bases lay outside the gene matches. The CDR3 loop spans 17 amino acids.

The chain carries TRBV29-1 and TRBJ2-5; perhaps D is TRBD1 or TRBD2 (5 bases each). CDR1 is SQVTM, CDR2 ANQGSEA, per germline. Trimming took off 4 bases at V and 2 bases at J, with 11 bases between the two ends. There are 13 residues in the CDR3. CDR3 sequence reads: CSVGERGQETQYF. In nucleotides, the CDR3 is TGCAGCGTTGGTGAGAGGGGTCAAGAGACCCAGTACTTC.

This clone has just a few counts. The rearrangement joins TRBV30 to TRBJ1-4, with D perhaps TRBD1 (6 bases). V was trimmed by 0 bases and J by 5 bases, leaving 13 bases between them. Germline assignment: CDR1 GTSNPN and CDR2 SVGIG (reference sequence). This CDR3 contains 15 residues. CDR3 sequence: CAWSVRGQPNEKLFF. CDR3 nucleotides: TGTGCCTGGAGTGTACGCGGACAGCCCAATGAAAAACTGTTTTTT.

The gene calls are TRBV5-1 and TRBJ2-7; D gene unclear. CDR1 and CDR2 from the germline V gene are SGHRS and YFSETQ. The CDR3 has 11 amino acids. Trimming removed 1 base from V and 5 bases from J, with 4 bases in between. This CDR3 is CASSLNDEQYF. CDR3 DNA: TGCGCCAGCAGCTTGAACGACGAGCAGTACTTC.

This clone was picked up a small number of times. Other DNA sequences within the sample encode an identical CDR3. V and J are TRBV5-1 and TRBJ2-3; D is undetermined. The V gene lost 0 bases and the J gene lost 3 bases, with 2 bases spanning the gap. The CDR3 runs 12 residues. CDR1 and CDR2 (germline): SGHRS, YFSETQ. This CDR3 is CASSLETDTQYF. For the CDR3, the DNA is TGCGCCAGCAGCTTGGAGACAGATACGCAGTATTTT.

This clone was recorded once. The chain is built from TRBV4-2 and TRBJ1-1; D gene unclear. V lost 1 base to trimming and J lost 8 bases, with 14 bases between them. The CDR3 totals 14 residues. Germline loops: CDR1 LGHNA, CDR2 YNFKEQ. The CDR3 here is CASSQAREVREAFF. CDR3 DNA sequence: TGTGCCAGCAGCCAAGCCCGGGAGGTTAGAGAAGCTTTCTTT.

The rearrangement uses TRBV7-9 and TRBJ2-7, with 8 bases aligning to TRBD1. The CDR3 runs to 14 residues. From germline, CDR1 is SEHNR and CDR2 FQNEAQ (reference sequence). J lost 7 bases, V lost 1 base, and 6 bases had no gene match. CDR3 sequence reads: CASSLGTGPREQYF. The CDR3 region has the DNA TGTGCCAGCAGCTTAGGGACAGGGCCAAGGGAGCAGTACTTC.